Listed below are T cell receptor beta chains from one sample, sequenced in a study of blood T cell repertoires in COVID-19. Produced via immunoSEQ multiplex PCR; TCRdb's table is partial and in-frame only. Of hundreds of thousands of clones listed, roughly 89% are singletons. Sequencing used peripheral blood. The receptors shown here come from a young woman with acute or convalescent COVID-19. Both conserved end residues are part of each CDR3. The D gene is left open where the match is weak. Some rows have no size entry. The others give once, few or many, or a class for an expanded clone.

J gene | D gene | clone size | V gene | CDR3 protein | CDR3 DNA
TRBJ2-3 | TRBD2 | . | TRBV25-1 | CASSDATSVPDTQYF | TGTGCCAGCAGTGATGCGACTAGCGTGCCAGATACGCAGTATTTT
TRBJ2-5 | . | . | TRBV20-1 | CSRGEAETQYF | TGCAGTAGAGGGGAGGCAGAGACCCAGTACTTC
TRBJ2-1 | TRBD1 | . | TRBV7-6 | CASTRRDRGLYNEQFF | TGTGCCAGCACCCGCCGGGACAGGGGGCTGTACAATGAGCAGTTCTTC
TRBJ1-1 | TRBD1 | once | TRBV28 | CASRDRITEAFF | TGTGCCAGCAGGGACAGGATCACTGAAGCTTTCTTT
TRBJ1-1 | . | . | TRBV15 | CATNRGGGDLGTEAFF | TGTGCCACCAATAGAGGTGGGGGGGACCTAGGGACTGAAGCTTTCTTT
TRBJ1-5 | . | . | TRBV27 | CASSLGEGQPQHF | TGTGCCAGCAGTTTAGGCGAGGGTCAGCCCCAGCATTTT
TRBJ2-7 | . | . | TRBV5-4 | CASSRQAGYEQYF | TGTGCCAGCAGCCGACAGGCCGGCTACGAGCAGTACTTC
TRBJ2-2 | . | . | TRBV27 | CASSLFRQNTGELFF | TGTGCCAGCAGTTTATTCCGACAGAACACCGGGGAGCTGTTTTTT
TRBJ2-4 | . | . | TRBV29-1 | CSVTTHRGAKNIQYF | TGCAGCGTTACCACGCATAGGGGGGCCAAAAACATTCAGTACTTC
TRBJ1-1 | . | . | TRBV5-1 | CASSLSGGDTEAFF | TGCGCCAGCAGCTTGTCGGGGGGCGACACTGAAGCTTTCTTT
TRBJ2-1 | TRBD1 | . | TRBV2 | CASSRDSRSDEQFF | TGTGCCAGCAGTCGGGACAGCCGGTCCGATGAGCAGTTCTTC
TRBJ2-1 | TRBD2 | . | TRBV4-1 | CASSPSLTSGHYNEQFF | TGCGCCAGCAGCCCCTCACTCACTAGCGGGCATTACAATGAGCAGTTCTTC
TRBJ1-1 | TRBD1 | . | TRBV6-6 | CASSKQGDTEAFF | TGTGCCAGCAGCAAACAGGGGGACACTGAAGCTTTCTTT
TRBJ1-3 | . | once | TRBV19 | CATTATGGNTIYF | TGTGCCACCACTGCGACAGGCGGAAACACCATATATTTT
TRBJ2-7 | . | many | TRBV30 | CAWMADSYEQYF | TGTGCCTGGATGGCAGACTCCTACGAGCAGTACTTC
TRBJ2-1 | . | . | TRBV20-1 | CSASRYNEQFF | TGCAGTGCCTCGAGATACAATGAGCAGTTCTTC
TRBJ2-5 | TRBD1 | . | TRBV9 | CASSGSGGQETQYF | TGTGCCAGCAGCGGGTCAGGGGGCCAAGAGACCCAGTACTTC
TRBJ1-5 | . | . | TRBV11-2 | CASSLGRRNQPQHF | TGTGCCAGCAGCTTAGGCAGGCGCAATCAGCCCCAGCATTTT
TRBJ2-7 | TRBD2 | . | TRBV7-3 | CASSSTELGGAKQSYEQYF | TGTGCCAGCAGCTCTACGGAACTCGGGGGGGCTAAACAATCCTACGAGCAGTACTTC
TRBJ2-2 | TRBD1 | . | TRBV5-6 | CASSRGLGELFF | TGTGCCAGCAGCAGGGGGCTCGGGGAGCTGTTTTTT
TRBJ1-5 | TRBD1 | . | TRBV6-5 | CASSRTGRDNQPQHF | TGTGCCAGCAGTCGGACAGGGCGGGACAATCAGCCCCAGCATTTT
TRBJ2-7 | . | . | TRBV28 | CASSLGRVYEQYF | TGTGCCAGCAGTTTGGGCAGGGTCTACGAGCAGTACTTC
TRBJ1-2 | . | . | TRBV5-4 | CASSLDGNYGYTF | TGTGCCAGCAGCTTGGACGGTAACTATGGCTACACCTTC